These 29 T cell receptor beta chains came from one sample sequenced in a study of CD8+CD57+ T cells in acquired aplastic anemia. By flow cytometry, patients selected for sequencing had shown an expansion of CD8+CD57+ cells. Profiles of TCR beta VDJ and CDR3 were generated from a genomic DNA template. MiXCR, applied by TCRdb to the reads, yields one record per CDR3 protein. The sample has about 200,000 distinct CDR3 sequences; 65% are singletons. Sequencing used sorted CD4+, CD8+, or CD8+CD57+ T cells (not recorded which) from PBMCs. The receptors originated from a human donor with aplastic anemia.

This clonotype has at least ten counts. The rearrangement joins TRBV4-1 to TRBJ2-2; D not certain. The CDR3 runs 15 residues. Germline V lookup: CDR1 MGHRA, CDR2 YSYEKL. The V end lost 1 base, the J end lost 1 base, and 7 bases lay between the germline ends. CDR3 bases: TGCGCCAGCAGCCAAGGCCCCAGGAACACCGGGGAGCTGTTTTTT. It specifies CASSQGPRNTGELFF.

The chain carries TRBV5-4 and TRBJ2-5, with D uncertain. The CDR3 extends over 12 amino acids. CDR1 and CDR2 from the germline V gene are SGHNT and YYREEE (reference sequence). V was pared by 4 bases and J by 2 bases, with 6 bases between. The CDR3 DNA follows: TGTGCCAGCAGCCCGGTTCAAGAGACCCAGTACTTC. Encoded protein: CASSPVQETQYF.

Regarding this clonotype: An end of the junction does not agree with germline; a read error may underlie this. This rearrangement joins TRBV9 to TRBJ2-7; D might be TRBD1 (6 bases). Germline lookup yields CDR1 SGDLS and CDR2 YYNGEE. CDR3 length: 15 amino acids. Here the CDR3 DNA reads TGCGCCAGCAGCCAAGATCGGGCAGGGGTCTACGAGCAGTACTTC. Protein sequence: CASSQDRAGVYEQYF.

Of note for this clonotype: Given a much more abundant clone one base away, this may be a read error. No conserved phenylalanine or tryptophan is present at the end of the CDR3, so a read error is the likely explanation. The chain joins TRBV28 to TRBJ2-1; TRBD2 agrees at 12 bases. V shed 10 bases and J 10 bases; nucleotides not matched to a gene: 14. Germline lookup yields CDR1 MDHEN and CDR2 SYDVKM. The CDR3 totals 15 residues. CDR3 sequence (DNA): TGTGCCACCCACAGGGGTACTAGCGGGGGGAACGAGCAGTTCTCC. Amino acids: CATHRGTSGGNEQFS.

This rearrangement joins TRBV12-3 or TRBV12-4 to TRBJ1-3, with a weak D call TRBD1 (5 bases). V was pared by 6 bases and J by 0 bases, with 9 bases between. The CDR3 is 14 amino acids. In nucleotides, the CDR3 is TGTGCCAGCAGGACAGTCACCTCTGGAAACACCATATATTTT. This gives the protein CASRTVTSGNTIYF.

The chain carries TRBV10-3 and TRBJ1-5; 10 nucleotides match TRBD1. Germline assignment: CDR1 ENHRY and CDR2 SYGVKD. V lost 4 bases and J lost 3; bases outside the gene matches: 3. The CDR3 consists of 15 residues. CDR3 sequence: CAISGGQGTNQPQHF. The CDR3 DNA is TGTGCCATCAGTGGGGGACAGGGGACCAATCAGCCCCAGCATTTT.

This clonotype was detected a few times. The chain combines TRBV20-1 with TRBJ2-7, with TRBD2 identical over 10 bases. The CDR3 has 15 residues. V lost 6 bases and J lost 4; bases outside the gene matches: 12. Germline V gene lookup returns CDR1 DFQATT and CDR2 SNEGSKA (reference sequence). The CDR3 is CSAEFGAGGNYEQYF. Written as DNA, the CDR3 is TGCAGTGCGGAGTTCGGAGCGGGGGGGAATTACGAGCAGTACTTC.

V is TRBV6-5 and J is TRBJ1-1; D gene unclear. The CDR3 extends over 13 amino acids. V lost 8 bases, J lost 1 base, and 11 bases lay in between. Germline CDR1 is MNHEY and CDR2 is SVGAGI. The CDR3 here is CASEGGQNTEAFF. CDR3 nucleotides: TGTGCCAGCGAAGGCGGCCAGAACACTGAAGCTTTCTTT.

Notes on this clonotype: The conserved final phenylalanine or tryptophan is absent from the CDR3, which likely points to a read error. V gene TRBV19 combines with J gene TRBJ2-5; 11 positions match TRBD2. Germline V gene data show CDR1 as LNHDA and CDR2 as SQIVND (reference sequence). With V trimmed by 5 bases and J by 2 bases, 4 bases remained unmatched. CDR3 length equals 15 residues. In nucleotides, the CDR3 is TGTGCCAGTAGTTTCTTAGCGGGAGGGCAAGAGACCCAGTACTTA. Its protein is CASSFLAGGQETQYL.

With regard to this clonotype: One end of the junction varies from germline; a read error may be responsible. The rearrangement uses TRBV24-1 and TRBJ2-7; possibly TRBD1 for D (5 bases). This CDR3 has 13 amino acids. Germline CDR1 and CDR2: KGHDR and SFDVKD. The CDR3 DNA follows: TGTGCCACCAGTGATCCGCTGACAGCTTCCTACGACTTC. This encodes CATSDPLTASYDF.

This clonotype appeared a single time. The chain joins TRBV2 to TRBJ2-7; TRBD1 aligns across 8 bases. CDR1 and CDR2 from the germline V gene are SNHLY and FYNNEI. V shed 7 bases and J 2 bases; nucleotides not matched to a gene: 7. The CDR3 loop spans 14 amino acids. As DNA, the CDR3 is TGTGCCAGCATCAGGGGGCGCGAAGCCTACGAGCAGTACTTC. Translating it yields CASIRGREAYEQYF.

Concerning this clonotype itself: No DNA is shown, since the ends of the CDR3 on it are uncertain; the CDR3 is the one TCRdb lists. The chain uses TRBV15 and TRBJ2-5; TRBD1 is the table's D call and was not checked against the DNA. Germline CDR1 reads LNHNV; CDR2 reads YYDKDF (reference sequence). A total of 14 residues make up the CDR3, ends included. The CDR3 loop reads CATSRVGAGTVEYF.

This clonotype was observed a handful of times. The rearrangement uses TRBV29-1 and TRBJ2-7, with unresolved D. Trimming left V 6 bases short and J 0 bases short, with 15 bases between. The germline V gene has CDR1 SQVTM and CDR2 ANQGSEA. The CDR3 contains 14 residues. The CDR3 is CSVVQINPSYEQYF. The CDR3 DNA follows: TGCAGCGTCGTACAGATCAACCCCTCCTACGAGCAGTACTTC.

The gene calls are TRBV20-1 and TRBJ2-7; TRBD1 matches at 9 bases. The CDR3 totals 13 residues. Germline CDR1 reads DFQATT; CDR2 reads SNEGSKA (reference sequence). Unmatched junction bases numbered 5, after V lost 6 bases and J lost 2 bases. CDR3 loop: CSAARTGAYEQYF. CDR3 nucleotide sequence: TGCAGTGCGGCCCGGACAGGGGCCTACGAGCAGTACTTC.

The rearrangement joins TRBV7-8 to TRBJ2-3; TRBD2 agrees at 13 bases. The CDR3 sequence is 14 residues long. V lost 9 bases, J lost 6 bases, and 6 bases stayed unmatched. Germline lookup yields CDR1 SGHVS and CDR2 FQNEAQ. The CDR3 sequence is CASLPGLAGDTQYF. The CDR3, as DNA: TGTGCCAGTTTGCCGGGACTAGCGGGGGATACGCAGTATTTT. The whole variable domain, remainder taken from reference TRBV7-8 and TRBJ2-3, is GAGVSQSPRYKVAKRGQDVALRCDPISGHVSLFWYQQALGQGPEFLTYFQNEAQLDKSGLPSDRFFAERPEGSVSTLKIQRTQQEDSAVYLCASLPGLAGDTQYFGPGTRLTVL.

To note about this clonotype: This CDR3 fails to terminate in the conserved phenylalanine or tryptophan, so it likely reflects a read error. This sequence joins TRBV7-2 and TRBJ2-7, with 7 bases identical to TRBD1. In germline, CDR1 is SGHTA, CDR2 FQGNSA. The CDR3 has 14 residues. Losses at the gene ends were 1 base for V and 2 bases for J; bases not matched to a gene: 2. The CDR3 loop reads CASSLVQGPYEQYL. The CDR3 DNA is TGTGCCAGCAGCTTAGTACAGGGGCCCTACGAGCAGTACCTC.

This clonotype was observed a few times. This rearrangement joins TRBV2 to TRBJ1-1; no definite D call. Deletions cut 6 bases from V and 1 base from J, with 12 bases between. CDR1 and CDR2 (germline): SNHLY, FYNNEI. The CDR3 is made up of 14 amino acids. The CDR3 loop reads CASRPEYGNTEAFF. The CDR3 DNA reads TGTGCCAGCAGGCCGGAGTACGGGAACACTGAAGCTTTCTTT. The entire variable domain, with the rest obtained from reference TRBV2 and TRBJ1-1, is as follows: EPEVTQTPSHQVTQMGQEVILRCVPISNHLYFYWYRQILGQKVEFLVSFYNNEISEKSEIFDDQFSVERPDGSNFTLKIRSTKLEDSAMYFCASRPEYGNTEAFFGQGTRLTVV.

Details on this clonotype: The germline gene is not matched at one end of the junction; a read error may be the cause. This chain connects TRBV24-1 to TRBJ2-1, with 12 bases matching TRBD2. The germline V gene encodes CDR1 KGHDR and CDR2 SFDVKD. The CDR3 is made up of 16 amino acids. CDR3 bases: TGTGCCACCAGTGATGCGACTAGCGGGAGTTACAATGAGCAGCTCTTC. It codes for CATSDATSGSYNEQLF.

This clonotype occurred a few times. This chain connects TRBV7-3 to TRBJ2-3; 10 bases line up with TRBD2. Looked up from germline, CDR1 is SGHTA and CDR2 is FQGTGA. Trimming at V came to 5 bases and at J to 0 bases, leaving 5 bases not matched to a gene. The CDR3 is made up of 16 amino acids. CDR3 sequence reads: CASSRRTSGSTDTQYF. CDR3 DNA: TGTGCCAGCAGCCGACGGACTAGCGGTAGCACAGATACGCAGTATTTT.

The chain carries TRBV24-1 and TRBJ2-1; a weak D match, TRBD2 (5 bases). V lost 5 bases and J 2 bases, leaving 9 bases between the germline ends. CDR1 is KGHDR and CDR2 is SFDVKD in the germline V gene. The CDR3 totals 14 residues. The chain's CDR3 is CATSAGIPYNEQFF. The DNA for the CDR3 is TGTGCCACCAGTGCGGGGATCCCCTACAATGAGCAGTTCTTC.

The V and J genes are TRBV2 and TRBJ1-2; D gene ambiguous. Germline loops: CDR1 SNHLY, CDR2 FYNNEI. The CDR3 runs to 14 residues. V dropped 4 bases and J dropped 3 bases, with 12 bases sitting between them. The CDR3 DNA sequence: TGTGCCAGCAGTGTAGGGAACTGGGACTATGGCTACACCTTC. It translates to CASSVGNWDYGYTF.

This clonotype has more than one count but fewer than ten. V is TRBV7-9 and J is TRBJ2-3, with D perhaps TRBD1 (5 bases). There are 15 residues in the CDR3. CDR1 SEHNR and CDR2 FQNEAQ come from the germline V gene (reference sequence). The V and J ends lost 1 base and 6 bases respectively, with 14 bases between them. DNA of the CDR3: TGTGCCAGCAGCTTAGGTGGGGCCCTCGCGGATACGCAGTATTTT. This translates into CASSLGGALADTQYF.

This clonotype came up a few times. The chain combines TRBV5-1 with TRBJ1-6; D is possibly TRBD1 (5 bases). Germline V gene data show CDR1 as SGHRS and CDR2 as YFSETQ. Trimming pared 0 bases from V and 6 bases from J, leaving 7 bases between. The CDR3 totals 14 residues. CDR3 bases: TGCGCCAGCAGCTTGGGGGACCGTAATTCACCCCTCCACTTT. As protein: CASSLGDRNSPLHF.

This sequence joins TRBV20-1 and TRBJ2-1; D remains unclear. CDR1 and CDR2 (germline): DFQATT, SNEGSKA (reference sequence). This CDR3 has 12 amino acids. V lost 3 bases and J lost 2, with 5 bases in between. The CDR3 coding sequence is TGCAGTGCTAGGGTCACCTACAATGAGCAGTTCTTC. It is translated as CSARVTYNEQFF.

This rearrangement joins TRBV5-5 to TRBJ2-1, with D possibly matching TRBD2 (7 bases). Germline CDR1 is SGHKS and CDR2 is YYEKEE (reference sequence). Trimming left V 3 bases short and J 5 bases short, with 12 bases between. CDR3 length: 14 amino acids. The CDR3 reads CASSWGGTNNEQFF. As DNA, the CDR3 is TGTGCCAGCAGCTGGGGAGGGACAAACAATGAGCAGTTCTTC.

The V call is TRBV24-1, the J call TRBJ2-7; TRBD2 matches 7 bases. In germline, CDR1 is KGHDR, CDR2 SFDVKD. The CDR3 extends over 17 amino acids. With V trimmed by 1 base and J by 5 bases, 13 bases remained unmatched. CDR3 sequence: CATSDFRRERELDEQYF. Written as DNA, the CDR3 is TGTGCCACCAGTGATTTTAGGCGGGAGAGAGAGCTGGACGAGCAGTACTTC.

This clonotype was seen a handful of times. The rearrangement joins TRBV4-1 to TRBJ1-5; no firm D call. V lost 1 base to trimming and J lost 0 bases, with 13 bases between them. This CDR3 contains 17 residues. Germline V gives CDR1 MGHRA, CDR2 YSYEKL. The CDR3 spells CASSQAGSLSSNQPQHF. As DNA, the CDR3 is TGCGCCAGCAGCCAAGCTGGGAGCCTTAGTAGCAATCAGCCCCAGCATTTT.

The chain uses TRBV5-1 and TRBJ1-1, with D perhaps TRBD1 (5 bases). The CDR3 spans 16 residues. Germline V gene data show CDR1 as SGHRS and CDR2 as YFSETQ. Trimming took off 4 bases at V and 1 base at J, with 17 bases between the two ends. CDR3: CASSELRGRSNTEAFF. The CDR3 coding sequence is TGCGCCAGCAGCGAACTTCGGGGCAGGTCGAACACTGAAGCTTTCTTT.

V and J are TRBV19 and TRBJ1-1, with D uncertain. Germline V gene sequence: CDR1 LNHDA, CDR2 SQIVND (reference sequence). The CDR3 runs 12 residues. The V and J ends lost 7 bases and 12 bases respectively, with 18 bases between them. The CDR3 protein is CASKSRQDETFF. DNA of the CDR3: TGTGCCAGTAAAAGCAGGCAGGATGAGACTTTCTTT.